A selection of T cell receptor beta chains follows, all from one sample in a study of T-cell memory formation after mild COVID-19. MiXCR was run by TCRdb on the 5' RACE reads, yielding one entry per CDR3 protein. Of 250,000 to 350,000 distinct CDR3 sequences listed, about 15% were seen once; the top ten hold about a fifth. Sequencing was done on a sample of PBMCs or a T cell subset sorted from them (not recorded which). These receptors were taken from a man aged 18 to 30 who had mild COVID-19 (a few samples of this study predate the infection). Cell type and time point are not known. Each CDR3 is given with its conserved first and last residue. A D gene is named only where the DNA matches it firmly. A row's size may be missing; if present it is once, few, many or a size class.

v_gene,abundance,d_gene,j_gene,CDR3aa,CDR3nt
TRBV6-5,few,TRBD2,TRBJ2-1,CASSQRGYGNEQFF,TGTGCCAGCAGCCAGCGGGGGTACGGCAATGAGCAGTTCTTC
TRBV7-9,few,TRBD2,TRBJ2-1,CASSLRLAGPNEQFF,TGTGCCAGCAGCTTACGACTAGCGGGACCCAATGAGCAGTTCTTC
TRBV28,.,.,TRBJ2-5,CAISTANQETQYF,TGTGCCATCTCTACAGCGAATCAAGAGACCCAGTACTTC
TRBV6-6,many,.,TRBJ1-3,CASQRGVSGNTIYF,TGTGCCAGCCAGCGGGGCGTCTCTGGAAACACCATATATTTT
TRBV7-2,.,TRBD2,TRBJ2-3,CASSLRLAGPSADTQYF,TGTGCCAGCAGCTTACGACTAGCGGGCCCAAGCGCAGATACGCAGTATTTT
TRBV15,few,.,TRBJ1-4,CATSRDRGSGGSEKLFF,TGTGCCACCAGCAGAGATAGGGGAAGCGGAGGATCTGAAAAACTGTTTTTT
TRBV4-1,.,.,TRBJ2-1,CASSLTVVGEFYEQFF,TGCGCCAGCAGCCTCACCGTGGTGGGGGAGTTCTATGAGCAGTTCTTC
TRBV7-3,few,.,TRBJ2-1,CASSPPGRNNEQFF,TGTGCCAGCAGCCCCCCCGGACGGAACAATGAGCAGTTCTTC
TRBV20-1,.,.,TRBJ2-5,CSARDQLELGQETQYF,TGCAGTGCTAGAGATCAGCTGGAACTGGGGCAAGAGACCCAGTACTTC
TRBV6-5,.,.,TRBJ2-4,CASSRGGGGQNIQYF,TGTGCCAGCAGTAGAGGAGGGGGGGGCCAAAACATTCAGTACTTC
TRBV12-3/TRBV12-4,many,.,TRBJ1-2,CASSFGRASPYGYTF,TGTGCCAGCAGTTTTGGGCGGGCCTCCCCCTATGGCTACACCTTC
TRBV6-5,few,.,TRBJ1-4,CASSLRARDEKLFF,TGTGCCAGCAGCCTCAGGGCCCGGGATGAAAAACTGTTTTTT
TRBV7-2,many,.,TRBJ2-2,CASGPSTGELFF,TGTGCCAGCGGCCCTTCGACCGGGGAGCTGTTTTTT
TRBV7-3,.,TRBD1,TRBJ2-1,CASSARTGSYNEQFF,TGTGCCAGCAGCGCCCGGACAGGGTCCTACAATGAGCAGTTCTTC
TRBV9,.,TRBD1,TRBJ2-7,CASSVGGTDYEQYF,TGTGCCAGCAGCGTAGGGGGGACAGACTACGAGCAGTACTTC
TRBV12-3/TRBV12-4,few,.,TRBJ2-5,CASTRGGETQYF,TGTGCCAGCACCAGGGGAGGAGAGACCCAGTACTTC
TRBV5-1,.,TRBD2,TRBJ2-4,CASSGGTKNIQYF,TGCGCCAGCTCGGGAGGTACCAAAAACATTCAGTACTTC
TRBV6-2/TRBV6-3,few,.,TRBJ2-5,CASSYPTTVYF,TGTGCCAGCAGTTACCCGACGACGGTATACTTC
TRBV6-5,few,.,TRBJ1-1,CASSSLGLNTEAFF,TGTGCCAGCAGTTCCCTAGGGTTGAACACTGAAGCTTTCTTT
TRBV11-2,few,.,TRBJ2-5,CASSLGTGQMLGTQYF,TGTGCCAGCAGCTTAGGGACGGGACAAATGTTAGGGACCCAGTACTTC
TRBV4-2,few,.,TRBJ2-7,CASSQESMWQEISEQYF,TGTGCCAGCAGCCAAGAATCGATGTGGCAGGAAATAAGCGAGCAGTACTTC
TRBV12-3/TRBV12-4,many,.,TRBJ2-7,CASSPVNSYEQYF,TGTGCCAGCAGCCCGGTCAACTCCTACGAGCAGTACTTC
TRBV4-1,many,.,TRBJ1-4,CASRGEKLFF,TGCGCCAGCAGAGGTGAAAAACTGTTTTTT
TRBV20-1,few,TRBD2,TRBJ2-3,CSFSGAGTDTQYF,TGCAGTTTTAGCGGGGCAGGCACAGATACGCAGTATTTT
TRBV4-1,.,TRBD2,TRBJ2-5,CASSRFVAGGQGETQYF,TGCGCCAGCAGCCGTTTTGTAGCGGGGGGGCAAGGGGAGACCCAGTACTTC
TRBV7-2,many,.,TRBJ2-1,CASKTPELNNEQFF,TGTGCCAGCAAGACTCCGGAACTTAACAATGAGCAGTTCTTC
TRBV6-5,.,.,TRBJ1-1,CASSYRRGGAISTEAFF,TGTGCCAGCAGTTACCGGAGGGGGGGCGCGATTTCCACTGAAGCTTTCTTT
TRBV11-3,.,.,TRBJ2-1,CASSLEGTHNEQFF,TGTGCCAGCAGCTTAGAAGGGACGCACAATGAGCAGTTCTTC
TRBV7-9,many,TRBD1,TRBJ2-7,CASSRSGQGRPYEQYF,TGTGCCAGCAGCCGATCGGGACAGGGGCGTCCCTACGAGCAGTACTTC
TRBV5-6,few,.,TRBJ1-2,CASSSGTLHYGYTF,TGTGCCAGCAGCTCCGGGACACTACACTATGGCTACACCTTC
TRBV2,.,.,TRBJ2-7,CASSEGQPPRDREQYF,TGTGCCAGCAGTGAAGGTCAGCCCCCGCGGGATCGCGAGCAGTACTTC
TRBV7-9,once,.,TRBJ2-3,CASSRTGQTKGDTQYF,TGTGCCAGCAGCCGGACTGGACAGACCAAGGGAGATACGCAGTATTTT
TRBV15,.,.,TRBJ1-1,CATSRDNGVAEAFF,TGTGCCACCAGCAGAGATAATGGAGTTGCTGAAGCTTTCTTT
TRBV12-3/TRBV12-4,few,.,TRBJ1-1,CASRSGADPEAFF,TGTGCCAGCAGGTCAGGGGCGGACCCTGAAGCTTTCTTT
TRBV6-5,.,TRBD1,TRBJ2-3,CASSHRQGPRVDTQYF,TGTGCCAGCAGTCACCGACAGGGTCCTCGCGTTGATACGCAGTATTTT
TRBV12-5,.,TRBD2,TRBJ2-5,CASGRGGGETQYF,TGTGCTAGTGGTCGGGGGGGTGGAGAGACCCAGTACTTC
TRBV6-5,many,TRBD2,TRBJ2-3,CASSYSTSGGTDTQYF,TGTGCCAGCAGTTACTCGACTAGCGGGGGAACAGATACGCAGTATTTT
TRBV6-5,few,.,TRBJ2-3,CASRLAGRGTDTQYF,TGTGCCAGCAGGCTCGCCGGTCGGGGCACAGATACGCAGTATTTT
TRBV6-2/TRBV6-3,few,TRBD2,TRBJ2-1,CASARSGGGYNEQFF,TGTGCCAGCGCTCGAAGTGGCGGGGGCTACAATGAGCAGTTCTTC
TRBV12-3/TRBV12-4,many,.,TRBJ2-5,CASSLPTTQETQYF,TGTGCCAGCAGTTTACCGACAACGCAAGAGACCCAGTACTTC
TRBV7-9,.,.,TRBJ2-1,CASSLWSLVEQFF,TGTGCCAGCAGCTTATGGTCTTTGGTTGAGCAGTTCTTC
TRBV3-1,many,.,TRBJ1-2,CASRGVAGYGYTF,TGTGCCAGCCGGGGGGTGGCGGGCTATGGCTACACCTTC
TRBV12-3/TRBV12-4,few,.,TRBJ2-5,CASTLGPQETQYF,TGTGCCAGCACCCTCGGTCCCCAGGAGACCCAGTACTTC
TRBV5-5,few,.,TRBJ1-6,CASSLGGDSHF,TGTGCCAGCAGCTTGGGCGGGGACTCGCACTTT
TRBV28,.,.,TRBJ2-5,CASTEAGRETQYF,TGTGCCAGCACGGAGGCCGGTCGAGAGACCCAGTACTTC
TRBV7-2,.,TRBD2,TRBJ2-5,CASSPSLAGEETQYF,TGTGCCAGCAGCCCATCCCTAGCGGGGGAAGAGACCCAGTACTTC
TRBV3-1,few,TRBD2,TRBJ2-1,CASSQDKGLAANEQFF,TGTGCCAGCAGCCAAGATAAGGGACTAGCTGCCAATGAGCAGTTCTTC
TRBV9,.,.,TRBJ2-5,CASSVTPGETQYF,TGTGCCAGCAGCGTAACCCCGGGGGAGACCCAGTACTTC
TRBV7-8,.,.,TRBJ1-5,CASSLVRRFGLNQPQHF,TGTGCCAGCAGCTTAGTTCGGCGATTTGGGCTCAATCAGCCCCAGCATTTT
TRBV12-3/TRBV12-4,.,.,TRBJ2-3,CASSFLGGDTDTQYF,TGTGCCAGCAGTTTCCTAGGGGGGGACACAGATACGCAGTATTTT
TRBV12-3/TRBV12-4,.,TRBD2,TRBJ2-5,CASSLMGLAQQETQYF,TGTGCCAGCAGTTTGATGGGACTAGCGCAACAAGAGACCCAGTACTTC
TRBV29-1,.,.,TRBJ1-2,CSVSRARPLSNVGGYTF,TGCAGCGTGAGCCGGGCCAGACCCCTATCGAACGTTGGCGGCTACACCTTC
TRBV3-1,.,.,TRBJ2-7,CASSRSRGGAQREQYF,TGTGCCAGCAGCCGCTCGAGAGGGGGGGCGCAGAGAGAGCAGTACTTC